The table lists the clone carrying this T cell receptor (beta chain) with many counts. The antigen is undetermined. This sample was taken from a study of regulatory T cells in long-lasting Graves disease. The time point: newly diagnosed GD, antithyroid drugs for less than 3 months. The TCR library was made from RNA that had been extracted from PBMCs in TRIzol. An endocrinology unit in Xi'an, China, supplied the patients. Arm-PCR with iRepertoire HTBI primers amplified the CDR3 regions for these TCR beta libraries. Via MiXCR, TCRdb re-called the multiplex PCR reads, giving one row per CDR3 protein. The profile shows fewer than 650,000 distinct CDR3 sequences, approximately 16% of them singletons. The CDR3 runs to 11 residues. Germline V gene sequence: CDR1 SNHLY, CDR2 FYNNEI. Trimming cost V 8 bases and J 12 bases, with 17 bases left between them. General observations from the study: Repertoires from persistent disease leaned toward TRBV28, TRBJ1-2 and TRBJ2-5.

The data also belong to a second study, concerning T cells in Graves' hyperthyroidism and ophthalmopathy.

The sequence came from a man between 18 and 35 years old with Graves disease. Source: peripheral blood mononuclear cells (PBMCs), taken at new diagnosis, from a patient treated with antithyroid drugs. This chain uses TRBV2 with TRBJ2-7, with D perhaps TRBD2 (6 bases). The CDR3 DNA sequence: TGTGCCAGCCGCGGAGGGAGTGCGTTGTACTTC. This translates into CASRGGSALYF.